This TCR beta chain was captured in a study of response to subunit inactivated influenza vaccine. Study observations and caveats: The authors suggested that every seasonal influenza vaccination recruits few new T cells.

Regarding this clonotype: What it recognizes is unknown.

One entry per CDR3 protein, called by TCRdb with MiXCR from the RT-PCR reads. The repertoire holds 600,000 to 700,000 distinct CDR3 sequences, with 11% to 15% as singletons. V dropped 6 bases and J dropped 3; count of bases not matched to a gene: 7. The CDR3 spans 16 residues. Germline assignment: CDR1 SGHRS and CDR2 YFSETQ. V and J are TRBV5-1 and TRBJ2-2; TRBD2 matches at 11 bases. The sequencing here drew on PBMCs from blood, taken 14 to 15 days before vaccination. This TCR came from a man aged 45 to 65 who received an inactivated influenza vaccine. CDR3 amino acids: CASKFPGLADTGELFF. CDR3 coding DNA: TGCGCCAGCAAATTCCCGGGACTAGCGGACACCGGGGAGCTGTTTTTT.